Listed below are T cell receptor beta chains from one sample, sequenced in a study of regulatory T cells. TCRdb's table, derived via immunoSEQ multiplex PCR, lists solely in-frame clones and lacks some. Found here are some 21,000 clones, more than 85% of them singletons; the top ten hold roughly 4%. The sample was CD8+ T cells sorted from blood. The origin of the receptors is a child aged 2 to 15 with CD3G deficiency. CDR3s include the opening cysteine and the closing phenylalanine or tryptophan. A D gene is named only where the DNA matches it firmly. The listing skips clone size in some rows; elsewhere it reads once, few, many or a size class.

d_gene | j_gene | abundance | v_gene | CDR3aa | CDR3nt
. | TRBJ2-7 | . | TRBV28 | CASSSPGSPYEQYF | TGTGCCAGCAGTAGCCCCGGGAGTCCCTACGAGCAGTACTTC
TRBD2 | TRBJ2-3 | . | TRBV27 | CASSTSGSTGDTQYF | TGTGCCAGCAGTACTAGCGGGAGTACGGGAGATACGCAGTATTTT
. | TRBJ2-2 | . | TRBV27 | CASSPNAGYGELFF | TGTGCCAGCAGTCCCAACGCCGGGTATGGGGAGCTGTTTTTT
. | TRBJ2-3 | . | TRBV28 | CASSSARDKTRPSTDTQYF | TGTGCCAGCAGTTCCGCCCGCGACAAGACTCGCCCTAGCACAGATACGCAGTATTTT
. | TRBJ1-1 | . | TRBV27 | CASSLGGFEAFF | TGTGCCAGCAGCCTAGGGGGATTTGAAGCTTTCTTT
. | TRBJ2-1 | . | TRBV19 | CASSIGGIYNEQFF | TGTGCCAGTAGTATAGGAGGGATCTACAATGAGCAGTTCTTC
. | TRBJ2-7 | . | TRBV4-1 | CASSQDLGAGEQYF | TGCGCCAGCAGCCAAGACCTGGGGGCGGGTGAGCAGTACTTC
. | TRBJ1-1 | . | TRBV6-1 | CASSNFGGTEAFF | TGTGCCAGCAGTAACTTCGGGGGGACTGAAGCTTTCTTT
. | TRBJ1-1 | . | TRBV28 | CASSLPGAEAFF | TGTGCCAGCAGTCTGCCGGGGGCTGAAGCTTTCTTT
. | TRBJ1-2 | . | TRBV6-1 | CASSEPGEGYGYTF | TGTGCCAGCAGTGAACCCGGGGAGGGCTATGGCTACACCTTC
. | TRBJ1-4 | . | TRBV4-1 | CASSRRTTNEKLFF | TGCGCCAGCAGCCGCAGGACAACTAATGAAAAACTGTTTTTT
. | TRBJ2-7 | . | TRBV21-1 | CASSKKGTRPYEQYF | TGTGCCAGCAGCAAAAAGGGGACTCGGCCTTACGAGCAGTACTTC
. | TRBJ2-3 | . | TRBV6-6 | CASSPLLLDTQYF | TGTGCCAGCAGCCCCCTTCTACTAGATACGCAGTATTTT
. | TRBJ2-3 | . | TRBV28 | CASSLRSRDSTLTQYF | TGTGCCAGCAGTTTAAGGTCCAGAGACTCCACTCTTACGCAGTATTTT
TRBD2 | TRBJ2-7 | . | TRBV6-5 | CASSVTSGRIYEQYF | TGTGCCAGCAGTGTTACTAGCGGGAGAATTTACGAGCAGTACTTC
. | TRBJ2-7 | . | TRBV7-8 | CASSPRDSSYEQYF | TGTGCCAGCAGCCCCCGGGACTCCTCCTACGAGCAGTACTTC
TRBD1 | TRBJ2-7 | . | TRBV6-1 | CASSRLRDRFYEQYF | TGTGCCAGCAGCCGCCTCCGGGACAGATTCTACGAGCAGTACTTC
. | TRBJ2-5 | . | TRBV27 | CASSSGQETQYF | TGTGCCAGCAGTTCGGGTCAAGAGACCCAGTACTTC
. | TRBJ1-4 | . | TRBV7-9 | CASSLGTVTNEKLFF | TGTGCCAGCAGCTTAGGAACAGTCACTAATGAAAAACTGTTTTTT
. | TRBJ2-2 | . | TRBV7-9 | CASSLGPGELFF | TGTGCCAGCAGCCTGGGGCCCGGGGAGCTGTTTTTT
. | TRBJ1-1 | . | TRBV11-2 | CASSLVNSGFTEAFF | TGTGCCAGCAGCTTGGTTAATTCGGGTTTCACTGAAGCTTTCTTT
TRBD1 | TRBJ1-1 | . | TRBV10-3 | CAISESGEGQGGTEAFF | TGTGCCATCAGTGAGTCGGGTGAGGGACAGGGCGGCACTGAAGCTTTCTTT
. | TRBJ1-1 | . | TRBV28 | CASSFDSREAFF | TGTGCCAGCAGTTTCGACTCACGTGAAGCTTTCTTT
TRBD1 | TRBJ2-7 | . | TRBV28 | CASSQPGQGYEQYF | TGTGCCAGCAGCCAGCCGGGACAGGGCTACGAGCAGTACTTC
TRBD1 | TRBJ1-5 | . | TRBV19 | CASSMGGQGYQPQHF | TGTGCCAGTAGTATGGGTGGACAGGGGTATCAGCCCCAGCATTTT
. | TRBJ2-7 | . | TRBV11-2 | CASSLDLGLGFHEQYF | TGTGCCAGCAGCTTAGATTTGGGACTGGGGTTTCACGAGCAGTACTTC
. | TRBJ2-4 | . | TRBV28 | CASSTRTGRAKNIQYF | TGTGCCAGCAGCACTCGGACTGGTAGAGCCAAAAACATTCAGTACTTC
TRBD1 | TRBJ1-2 | . | TRBV30 | CAWSAKTGGYYGYTF | TGTGCCTGGAGTGCGAAGACAGGGGGCTACTATGGCTACACCTTC
TRBD1 | TRBJ2-7 | once | TRBV28 | CASSSGTGGTPIHYEQYF | TGTGCCAGCAGTTCCGGGACAGGGGGTACACCGATCCATTACGAGCAGTACTTC
. | TRBJ2-3 | . | TRBV11-2 | CASSLNSPWRPTDTQYF | TGTGCCAGCAGCTTAAACTCCCCGTGGCGGCCCACAGATACGCAGTATTTT
. | TRBJ1-5 | . | TRBV19 | CASSIKGGKNSNQPQHF | TGTGCCAGTAGTATAAAGGGGGGCAAAAATAGCAATCAGCCCCAGCATTTT
. | TRBJ2-1 | . | TRBV27 | CASSLVVGNEQFF | TGTGCCAGCAGTTTAGTCGTGGGGAATGAGCAGTTCTTC
. | TRBJ2-7 | . | TRBV6-1 | CASSERPAYEQYF | TGTGCCAGCAGTGAACGGCCCGCCTACGAGCAGTACTTC
. | TRBJ1-5 | . | TRBV7-4 | CASSLARSRNQPQHF | TGTGCCAGCAGCTTAGCCAGGTCACGCAATCAGCCCCAGCATTTT
TRBD2 | TRBJ2-3 | . | TRBV19 | CASSGRPGDTQYF | TGTGCCAGTAGCGGGAGGCCGGGGGATACGCAGTATTTT
TRBD1 | TRBJ2-1 | . | TRBV7-9 | CASSFAGTGPYNEQFF | TGTGCCAGCAGCTTCGCCGGGACAGGTCCCTACAATGAGCAGTTCTTC
. | TRBJ2-7 | once | TRBV11-2 | CASSPTLGHLPSYEQYF | TGTGCCAGCAGCCCGACTTTGGGACACCTCCCCTCCTACGAGCAGTACTTC
. | TRBJ2-7 | . | TRBV7-8 | CASSLASSYEQYF | TGTGCCAGCAGCTTAGCTAGCTCCTACGAGCAGTACTTC
. | TRBJ2-7 | . | TRBV28 | CASSLRGHYEQYF | TGTGCCAGCAGTTTACGGGGACACTACGAGCAGTACTTC
. | TRBJ2-2 | . | TRBV19 | CASSQGIGELFF | TGTGCCAGTAGTCAGGGGATCGGGGAGCTGTTTTTT
TRBD1 | TRBJ2-7 | . | TRBV5-5 | CASSRWTGVEQYF | TGTGCCAGCAGCCGTTGGACAGGGGTCGAGCAGTACTTC
. | TRBJ2-7 | . | TRBV5-1 | CASSLAGFGEQYF | TGCGCCAGCAGCTTGGCTGGCTTCGGGGAGCAGTACTTC
TRBD2 | TRBJ2-7 | . | TRBV28 | CASSLGGEQYF | TGTGCCAGCAGTTTGGGGGGGGAGCAGTACTTC
TRBD1 | TRBJ1-1 | . | TRBV28 | CASSKTGGNTEAFF | TGTGCCAGCAGTAAGACAGGGGGGAACACTGAAGCTTTCTTT
TRBD2 | TRBJ2-7 | . | TRBV7-2 | CASSWGLAREQYF | TGTGCCAGCAGCTGGGGACTAGCGCGCGAGCAGTACTTC
. | TRBJ1-2 | . | TRBV5-1 | CASSFQGVDGYTF | TGCGCCAGCAGCTTTCAAGGGGTGGACGGCTACACCTTC
. | TRBJ1-1 | . | TRBV28 | CASSSNLRSGAGDEAFF | TGTGCCAGCAGTTCTAACCTCCGGTCGGGAGCGGGTGATGAAGCTTTCTTT
. | TRBJ2-7 | . | TRBV6-1 | CASSVVQAYEQYF | TGTGCCAGCAGTGTAGTACAGGCCTACGAGCAGTACTTC
. | TRBJ1-1 | . | TRBV7-9 | CASSSEGWGGENTEAFF | TGTGCCAGCAGCTCTGAAGGGTGGGGTGGCGAGAACACTGAAGCTTTCTTT
. | TRBJ1-4 | . | TRBV6-6 | CASRGAWDEKLFF | TGTGCCAGCAGGGGCGCCTGGGATGAAAAACTGTTTTTT
TRBD2 | TRBJ2-1 | once | TRBV19 | CASSSGLEYHEQFF | TGTGCCAGTAGTTCGGGACTAGAGTACCATGAGCAGTTCTTC
TRBD1 | TRBJ2-7 | . | TRBV28 | CASTPAGTGNYEQYF | TGTGCCAGCACCCCTGCTGGGACAGGGAACTACGAGCAGTACTTC
TRBD2 | TRBJ2-2 | once | TRBV13 | CASSASGTSGITGELFF | TGTGCCAGCAGCGCCTCCGGGACTAGCGGGATCACCGGGGAGCTGTTTTTT
. | TRBJ1-1 | once | TRBV12-5 | CASGFALGEAFF | TGTGCTAGTGGTTTTGCGTTAGGGGAGGCTTTCTTT
TRBD1 | TRBJ1-2 | once | TRBV28 | CASSSTGTGRYGYTF | TGTGCCAGCAGTTCAACCGGGACAGGGAGGTATGGCTACACCTTC
. | TRBJ2-4 | . | TRBV29-1 | CSVGVTRAVANIQYF | TGCAGCGTTGGGGTGACCCGGGCGGTTGCAAACATTCAGTACTTC
. | TRBJ2-1 | . | TRBV2 | CASSTTRPNEQFF | TGTGCCAGCAGTACCACCCGCCCGAATGAGCAGTTCTTC